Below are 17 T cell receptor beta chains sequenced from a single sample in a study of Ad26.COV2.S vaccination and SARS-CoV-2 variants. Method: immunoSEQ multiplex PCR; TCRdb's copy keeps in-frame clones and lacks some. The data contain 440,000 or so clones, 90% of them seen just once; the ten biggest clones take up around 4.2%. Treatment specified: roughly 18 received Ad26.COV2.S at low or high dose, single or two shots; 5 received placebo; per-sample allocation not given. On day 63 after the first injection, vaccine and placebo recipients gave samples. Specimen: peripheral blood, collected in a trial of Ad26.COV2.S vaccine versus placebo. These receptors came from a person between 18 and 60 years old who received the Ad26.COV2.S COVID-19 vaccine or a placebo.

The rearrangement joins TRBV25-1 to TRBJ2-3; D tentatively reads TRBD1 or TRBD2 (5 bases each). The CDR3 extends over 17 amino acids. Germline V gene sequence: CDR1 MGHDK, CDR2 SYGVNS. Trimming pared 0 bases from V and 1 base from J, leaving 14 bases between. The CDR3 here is CASSEYWSGPGTDTQYF. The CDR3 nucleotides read TGTGCCAGCAGTGAATATTGGTCGGGACCTGGCACAGATACGCAGTATTTT. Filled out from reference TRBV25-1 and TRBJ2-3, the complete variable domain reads EADIYQTPRYLVIGTGKKITLECSQTMGHDKMYWYQQDPGMELHLIHYSYGVNSTEKGDLSSESTVSRIRTEHFPLTLESARPSHTSQYLCASSEYWSGPGTDTQYFGPGTRLTVL.

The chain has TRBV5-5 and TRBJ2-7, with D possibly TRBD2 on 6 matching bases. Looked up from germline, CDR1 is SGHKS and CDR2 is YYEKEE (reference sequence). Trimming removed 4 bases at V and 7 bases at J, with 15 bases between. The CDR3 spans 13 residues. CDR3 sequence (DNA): TGTGCCAGCAGCCCAGTCTGGGCGGGGGAGCAGTACTTC. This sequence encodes CASSPVWAGEQYF.

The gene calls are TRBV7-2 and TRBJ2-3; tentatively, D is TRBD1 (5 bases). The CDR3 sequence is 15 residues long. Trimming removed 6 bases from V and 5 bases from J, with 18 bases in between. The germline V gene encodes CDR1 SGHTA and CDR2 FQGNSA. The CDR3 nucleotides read TGTGCCAGCAGAGGGGAATCAGGTTTTGGAGATACGCAGTATTTT. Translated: CASRGESGFGDTQYF.

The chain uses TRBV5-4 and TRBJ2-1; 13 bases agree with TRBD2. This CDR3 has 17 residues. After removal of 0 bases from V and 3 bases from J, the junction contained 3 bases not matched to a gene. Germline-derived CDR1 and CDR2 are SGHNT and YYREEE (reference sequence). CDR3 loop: CASSLGLAGGSYNEQFF. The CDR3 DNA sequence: TGTGCCAGCAGCTTGGGACTAGCGGGAGGTAGCTACAATGAGCAGTTCTTC. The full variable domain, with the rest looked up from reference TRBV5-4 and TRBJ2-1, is ETGVTQSPTHLIKTRGQQVTLRCSSQSGHNTVSWYQQALGQGPQFIFQYYREEENGRGNFPPRFSGLQFPNYSSELNVNALELDDSALYLCASSLGLAGGSYNEQFFGPGTRLTVL.

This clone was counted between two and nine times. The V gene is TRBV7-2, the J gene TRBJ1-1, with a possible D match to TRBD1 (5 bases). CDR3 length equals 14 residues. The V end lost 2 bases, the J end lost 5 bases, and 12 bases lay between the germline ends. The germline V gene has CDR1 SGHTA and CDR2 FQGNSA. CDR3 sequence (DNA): TGTGCCAGCAGCTTACCCCGGAGGGGAACTGAAGCTTTCTTT. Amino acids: CASSLPRRGTEAFF.

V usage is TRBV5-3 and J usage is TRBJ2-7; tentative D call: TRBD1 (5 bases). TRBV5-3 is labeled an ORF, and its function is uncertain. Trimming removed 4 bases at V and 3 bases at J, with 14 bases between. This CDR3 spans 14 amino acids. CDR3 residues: CARSTFTGNYEQYF. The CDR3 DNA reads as TGTGCCAGAAGCACATTCACAGGTAACTACGAGCAGTACTTC.

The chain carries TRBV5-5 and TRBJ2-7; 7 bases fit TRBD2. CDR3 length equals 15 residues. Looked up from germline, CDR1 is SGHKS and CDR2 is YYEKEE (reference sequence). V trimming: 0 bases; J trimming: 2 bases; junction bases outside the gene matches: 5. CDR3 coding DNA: TGTGCCAGCAGCTTGGGCGGGACTACCACCTACGAGCAGTACTTC. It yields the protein CASSLGGTTTYEQYF.

As DNA, the CDR3 is TGTGCCAGCACCCCGTTCTCTGGGGCCAACGTCCTGACTTTC. Residues: CASTPFSGANVLTF. This chain links TRBV6-5 with TRBJ2-6; no reliable D call. Trimming took off 7 bases at V and 0 bases at J, with 7 bases between the two ends. The CDR3 has 14 residues. Germline CDR1 MNHEY, CDR2 SVGAGI.

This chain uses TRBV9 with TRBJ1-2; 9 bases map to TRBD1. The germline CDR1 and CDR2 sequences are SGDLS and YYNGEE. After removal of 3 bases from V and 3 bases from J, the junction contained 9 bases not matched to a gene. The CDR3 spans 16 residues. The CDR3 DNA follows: TGTGCCAGCAGCGAATCTACAGGGGGCGGGTACTATGGCTACACCTTC. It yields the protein CASSESTGGGYYGYTF.

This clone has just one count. The DNA of the CDR3 is TGTGCCAGCAGGGGACCCGGGACAGGGGAACCAAAACTGTTTTTT. It encodes CASRGPGTGEPKLFF. The chain joins TRBV4-2 to TRBJ1-4, with TRBD1 matching over 10 bases. Trimming cost V 6 bases and J 10 bases; bases outside gene matches: 11. Per the germline V gene, CDR1 is LGHNA and CDR2 is YNFKEQ. The CDR3 has 15 residues.

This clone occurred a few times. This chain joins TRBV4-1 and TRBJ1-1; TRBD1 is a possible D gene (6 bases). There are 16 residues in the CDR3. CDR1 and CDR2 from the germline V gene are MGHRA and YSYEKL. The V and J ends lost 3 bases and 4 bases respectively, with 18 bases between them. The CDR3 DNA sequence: TGCGCCAGCAGCCAGGCGAACAGGGCTCAGGGCACTGAAGCTTTCTTT. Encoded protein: CASSQANRAQGTEAFF.

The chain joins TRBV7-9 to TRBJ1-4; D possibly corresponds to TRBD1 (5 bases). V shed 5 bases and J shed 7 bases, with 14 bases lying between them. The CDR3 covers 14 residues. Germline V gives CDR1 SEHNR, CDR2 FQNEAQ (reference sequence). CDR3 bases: TGTGCCAGCAGCGCACCGGGGGTGGGTGAAAAACTGTTTTTT. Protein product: CASSAPGVGEKLFF.

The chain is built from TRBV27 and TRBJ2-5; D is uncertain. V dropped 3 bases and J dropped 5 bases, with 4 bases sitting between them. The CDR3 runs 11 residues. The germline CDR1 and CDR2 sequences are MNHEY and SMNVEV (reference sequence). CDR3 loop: CASSLLETQYF. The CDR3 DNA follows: TGTGCCAGCAGTTTGTTGGAGACCCAGTACTTC.

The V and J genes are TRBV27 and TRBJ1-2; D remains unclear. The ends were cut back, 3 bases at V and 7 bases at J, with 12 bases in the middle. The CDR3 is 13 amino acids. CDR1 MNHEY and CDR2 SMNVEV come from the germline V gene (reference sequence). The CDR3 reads CASSFRGSGGYTF. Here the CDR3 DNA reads TGTGCCAGCAGTTTCCGGGGATCGGGTGGCTACACCTTC.

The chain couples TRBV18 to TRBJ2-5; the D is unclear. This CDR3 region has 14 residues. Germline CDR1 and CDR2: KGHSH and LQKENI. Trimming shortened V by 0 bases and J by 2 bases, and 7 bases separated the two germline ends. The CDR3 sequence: CASSPPGNQETQYF. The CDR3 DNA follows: TGTGCCAGCTCACCACCGGGGAATCAAGAGACCCAGTACTTC.

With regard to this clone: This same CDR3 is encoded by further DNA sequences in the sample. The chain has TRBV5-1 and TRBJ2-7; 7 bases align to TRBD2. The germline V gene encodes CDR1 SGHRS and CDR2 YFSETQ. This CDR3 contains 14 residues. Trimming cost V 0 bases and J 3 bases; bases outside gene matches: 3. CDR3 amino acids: CASSLGLAVYEQYF. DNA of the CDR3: TGCGCCAGCAGCTTGGGGCTAGCGGTCTACGAGCAGTACTTC.

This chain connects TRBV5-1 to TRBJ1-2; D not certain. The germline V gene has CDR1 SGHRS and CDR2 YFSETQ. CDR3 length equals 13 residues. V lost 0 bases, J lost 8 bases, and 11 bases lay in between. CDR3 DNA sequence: TGCGCCAGCAGCTTGGGGATAGGCTGGGGCTACACCTTC. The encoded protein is CASSLGIGWGYTF.